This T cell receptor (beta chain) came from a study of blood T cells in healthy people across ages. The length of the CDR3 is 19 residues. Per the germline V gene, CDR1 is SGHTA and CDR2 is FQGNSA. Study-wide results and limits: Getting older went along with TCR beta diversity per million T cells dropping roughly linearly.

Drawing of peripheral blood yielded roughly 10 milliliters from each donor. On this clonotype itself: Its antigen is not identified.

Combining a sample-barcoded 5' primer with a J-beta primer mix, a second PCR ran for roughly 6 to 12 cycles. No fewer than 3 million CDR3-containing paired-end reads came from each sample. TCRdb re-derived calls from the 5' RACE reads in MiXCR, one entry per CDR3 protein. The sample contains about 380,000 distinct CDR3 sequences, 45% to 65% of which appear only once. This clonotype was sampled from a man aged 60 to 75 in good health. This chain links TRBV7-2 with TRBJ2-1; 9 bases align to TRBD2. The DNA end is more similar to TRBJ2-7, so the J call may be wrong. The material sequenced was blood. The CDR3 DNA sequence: TGTGCCAGCAGCTTATACCCTAGCGGGGTAAGGAGCTCCTACAATGAGCAGTACTTC. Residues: CASSLYPSGVRSSYNEQYF.